A selection of T cell receptor beta chains follows, all from one sample in a study of beta chain features in type 1 diabetes. TCRdb's table, derived via immunoSEQ multiplex PCR, lists solely in-frame clones and lacks some. This table has hundreds of thousands of clones, roughly an eighth appearing once. The source material was naive CD4+ T cells from blood. All receptors derive from a man aged 18 to 30 in good health. Each CDR3 is given with its conserved first and last residue. The order of the fields is clone size, J gene, D gene, V gene, CDR3 DNA, CDR3 protein. D genes are given only for firm matches. Size tells how often a clone was seen (once, few, many) or the class of an expanded clone, and some rows leave it out.

>.|TRBJ1-1|.|TRBV5-1
TGCGCCAGCAGCTTGGGCCTAATCGGCACTGAAGCTTTCTTT
CASSLGLIGTEAFF
>.|TRBJ2-3|TRBD1|TRBV9
TGTGCCAGCAGCGTAGATCGGACAGGGGAAGATACGCAGTATTTT
CASSVDRTGEDTQYF
>.|TRBJ2-7|.|TRBV28
TGTGCCAGCAGTTTAAGCTCTATGGACGAGCAGTACTTC
CASSLSSMDEQYF
>few|TRBJ2-7|.|TRBV30
TGTGCCTGGAGTAGGGGGAGCTCCTACGAGCAGTACTTC
CAWSRGSSYEQYF
>.|TRBJ2-1|TRBD1|TRBV7-2
TGTGCCAGCAGCGTTGACAGGGGTAGCGATGAGCAGTTCTTC
CASSVDRGSDEQFF
>few|TRBJ1-1|.|TRBV19
TGTGCCAGTGAAGTGGTGCAGGGTGACACTGAAGCTTTCTTT
CASEVVQGDTEAFF
>.|TRBJ2-2|.|TRBV9
TGTGCCAGCAGCCTTCAACAGGGCACCGGGGAGCTGTTTTTT
CASSLQQGTGELFF
>.|TRBJ2-7|TRBD1|TRBV5-1
TGCGCCAGCAGCTTGGATGGACAGGGTAGGACCTACGAGCAGTACTTC
CASSLDGQGRTYEQYF
>.|TRBJ1-2|.|TRBV7-9
TGTGCCAGCAGCTTAAGGATAGGGAGCGCCTATGGCTACACCTTC
CASSLRIGSAYGYTF
>few|TRBJ1-5|TRBD1|TRBV6-5
TGTGCCAGCAGCCCACAGGGGATCCAGCCCCAGCATTTT
CASSPQGIQPQHF
>.|TRBJ1-2|.|TRBV5-4
TGTGCCAGCAGTTTTGGACAGCACCCGGGTGGCTACACCTTC
CASSFGQHPGGYTF
>.|TRBJ2-3|.|TRBV7-6
TGTGCCAGCAGCTCTTCTAGCCGCGATACGCAGTATTTT
CASSSSSRDTQYF
>.|TRBJ2-5|TRBD1|TRBV28
TGTGCCAGCAGTTTTCTCTCCTTAGGACAGGGGTGGAGAGAGACCCAGTACTTC
CASSFLSLGQGWRETQYF
>few|TRBJ2-1|TRBD2|TRBV19
TGTGCCAGTAGGGGACTAGCGGGGGGGGCAAAGGGGCAGTTCTTC
CASRGLAGGAKGQFF
>few|TRBJ1-2|TRBD1|TRBV28
TGTGCCAGCAGTTTCATCGACAGGGTGGACTATGGCTACACCTTC
CASSFIDRVDYGYTF
>.|TRBJ1-1|TRBD1|TRBV27
TGTGCCAGCAGGCGAACCCAGGGGGCTGCTTTCTTT
CASRRTQGAAFF
>few|TRBJ1-2|.|TRBV6-1
TGTGCCAGCAGAGCGGGACGGAAGAACTATGGCTACACCTTC
CASRAGRKNYGYTF
>few|TRBJ1-1|TRBD1|TRBV6-5
TGTGCCAGCAGACGAGACAGGGGAAACACTGAAGCTTTCTTT
CASRRDRGNTEAFF
>.|TRBJ2-3|TRBD1|TRBV5-1
TGCGCCAGCAGCCCTGGACAGGGGCCAGATACGCAGTATTTT
CASSPGQGPDTQYF
>.|TRBJ2-7|.|TRBV28
TGTGCCAGCAGTTTATACAGGCAGGACTACGAGCAGTACTTC
CASSLYRQDYEQYF
>.|TRBJ2-3|TRBD1|TRBV18
TGTGCCAGCTCACGATACAGGGGGCAGGGCACAGATACGCAGTATTTT
CASSRYRGQGTDTQYF
>few|TRBJ1-1|.|TRBV2
TGTGCCAGCAGTGTGGAGGGAAACACTGAAGCTTTCTTT
CASSVEGNTEAFF